A single sample gave rise to the 3 T cell receptor beta chains below, sequenced in a study of T cell repertoires in cytomegalovirus infection. TCRdb fed the reads into MiXCR, producing one record per CDR3 protein. The sample lists hundreds of thousands of distinct CDR3 sequences, 20% to 30% occurring once. The sequenced sample consisted of CD8+ T cells from PBMCs. The origin of the receptors is a human donor in good health (CMV status not recorded). Some clones in this sample may be carry-over from other donors' samples.

The rearrangement links TRBV6-1 to TRBJ1-4, with D perhaps matching TRBD1 (5 bases). The V gene lost 5 bases and the J gene lost 4 bases, with 17 bases spanning the gap. Germline CDR1 reads MNHNS; CDR2 reads SASEGT. The CDR3 covers 16 residues. This CDR3 reads CASSHTPGNVNEKLFF. The CDR3 DNA sequence: TGTGCCAGCAGTCATACACCAGGGAACGTTAATGAAAAACTGTTTTTT.

This clonotype was observed a few times. This sequence joins TRBV6-6 and TRBJ1-1, with 7 bases lining up with TRBD1. The length of the CDR3 is 16 residues. Trimming cost V 6 bases and J 2 bases; bases outside gene matches: 12. Germline V CDR1 and CDR2: MNHNY, SVGAGI (reference sequence). CDR3 sequence: CASSRLIGTANTEAFF. CDR3 nucleotide sequence: TGTGCCAGCAGCCGGCTCATCGGGACAGCCAACACTGAAGCTTTCTTT.

This clonotype appeared a few times. This chain joins TRBV6-5 and TRBJ2-5; 8 bases are shared with TRBD2. This CDR3 is built from 13 residues. Germline CDR1 reads MNHEY; CDR2 reads SVGAGI. The J segment lost 4 bases and the V segment lost 7 bases, leaving 5 bases of the junction unmatched. This CDR3 reads CASNRGGLETQYF. The DNA for the CDR3 is TGTGCCAGCAACCGGGGGGGCCTAGAGACCCAGTACTTC.